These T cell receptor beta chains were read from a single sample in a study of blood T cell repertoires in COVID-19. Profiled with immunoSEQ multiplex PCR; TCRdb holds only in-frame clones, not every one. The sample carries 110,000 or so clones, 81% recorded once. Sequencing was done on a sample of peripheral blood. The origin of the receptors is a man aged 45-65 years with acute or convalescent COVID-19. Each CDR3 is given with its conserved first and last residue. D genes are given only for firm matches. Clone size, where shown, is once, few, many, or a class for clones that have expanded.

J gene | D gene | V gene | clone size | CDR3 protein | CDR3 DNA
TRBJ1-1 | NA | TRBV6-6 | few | CASSYAETNTEAFF | TGTGCCAGCAGTTACGCGGAGACGAACACTGAAGCTTTCTTT
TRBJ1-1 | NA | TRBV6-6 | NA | CASSYDGGLMNTEAFF | TGTGCCAGCAGTTACGACGGCGGACTGATGAACACTGAAGCTTTCTTT
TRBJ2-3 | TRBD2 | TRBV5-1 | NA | CASSSTSGGATDTQYF | TGCGCCAGCAGCTCCACTAGCGGGGGGGCAACAGATACGCAGTATTTT
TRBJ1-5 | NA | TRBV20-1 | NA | CSASKQGRNQPQHF | TGCAGTGCTAGTAAACAGGGAAGGAATCAGCCCCAGCATTTT
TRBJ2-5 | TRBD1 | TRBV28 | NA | CASTPGGTQETQYF | TGTGCCAGCACTCCAGGGGGAACCCAAGAGACCCAGTACTTC
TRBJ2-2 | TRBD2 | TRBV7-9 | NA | CASSIGVTSGGRGELFF | TGTGCCAGCAGCATCGGAGTAACTAGCGGGGGCCGCGGGGAGCTGTTTTTT
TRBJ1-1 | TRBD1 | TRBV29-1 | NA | CSVVPGQGAKAFF | TGCAGCGTTGTTCCGGGACAGGGGGCGAAAGCTTTCTTT
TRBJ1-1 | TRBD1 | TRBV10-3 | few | CAISGTGTTEAFF | TGTGCCATCAGTGGGACAGGGACCACTGAAGCTTTCTTT
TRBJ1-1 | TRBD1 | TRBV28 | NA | CASISRQGPEAFF | TGTGCCAGCATCTCAAGACAGGGACCTGAAGCTTTCTTT
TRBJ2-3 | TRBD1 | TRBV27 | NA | CASSLGTGEDTQYF | TGTGCCAGCAGTTTGGGGACAGGGGAAGATACGCAGTATTTT
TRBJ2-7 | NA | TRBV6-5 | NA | CASTVLSPYEQYF | TGTGCCAGCACTGTACTGTCCCCCTACGAGCAGTACTTC
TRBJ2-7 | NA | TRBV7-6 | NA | CASSAQGEGYEQYF | TGTGCCAGCAGCGCACAGGGGGAGGGATACGAGCAGTACTTC
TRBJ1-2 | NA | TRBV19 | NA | CASSPRSKLFF | TGTGCCAGTAGTCCCCGAAGTAAACTCTTCTTC
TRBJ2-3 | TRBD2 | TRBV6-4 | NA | CASSFGLAGGRRDTQYF | TGTGCCAGCAGTTTCGGACTAGCGGGGGGGCGGAGAGATACGCAGTATTTT
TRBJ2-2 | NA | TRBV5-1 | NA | CASSFAGDTGELFF | TGCGCCAGCAGCTTTGCTGGGGACACCGGGGAGCTATTTTTT
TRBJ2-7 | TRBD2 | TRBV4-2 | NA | CASSQVAGGGHEQYF | TGTGCCAGCAGCCAAGTTGCGGGGGGGGGTCACGAGCAGTACTTC
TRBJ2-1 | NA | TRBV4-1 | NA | CASSQDRGGAYNEQFF | TGCGCCAGCAGCCAAGATAGGGGGGGGGCATACAATGAGCAGTTCTTC
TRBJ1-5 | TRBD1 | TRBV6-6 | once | CASSSYSTGGDQPQHF | TGTGCCAGCAGTTCCTACTCGACAGGGGGGGATCAGCCCCAGCATTTT
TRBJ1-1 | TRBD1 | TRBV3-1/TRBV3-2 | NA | CASSPGSGGTEAFF | TGTGCCAGCAGCCCCGGGTCAGGGGGGACTGAAGCTTTCTTT
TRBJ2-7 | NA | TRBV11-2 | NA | CASSSYREGEQYF | TGTGCCAGCAGCTCATACAGGGAGGGGGAGCAGTACTTC
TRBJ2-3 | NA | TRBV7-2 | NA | CASSPIPTDTQYF | TGTGCCAGCAGCCCTATTCCCACAGATACGCAGTATTTT
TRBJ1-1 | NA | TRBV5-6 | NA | CASSSPADWGTEAFF | TGTGCCAGCAGTTCTCCAGCGGACTGGGGCACTGAAGCTTTCTTT
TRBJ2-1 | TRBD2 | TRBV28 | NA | CASSLGASGGRLNEQFF | TGTGCCAGCAGTTTAGGGGCTAGCGGGGGCCGTCTCAATGAGCAGTTCTTC
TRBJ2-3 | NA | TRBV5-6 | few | CASSLGPGTDTQYF | TGTGCCAGCAGCTTGGGTCCGGGCACAGATACGCAGTATTTT
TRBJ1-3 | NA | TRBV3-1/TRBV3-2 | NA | CASSQEAGLRNTIYF | TGTGCCAGCAGCCAAGAGGCAGGGCTCAGAAACACCATATATTTT
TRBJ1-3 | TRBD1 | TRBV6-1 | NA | CASRTPGGAGNTIYF | TGTGCCAGCAGGACCCCAGGGGGAGCTGGAAACACCATATATTTT
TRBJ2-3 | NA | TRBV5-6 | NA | CASSFMDTQYF | TGTGCCAGCAGCTTTATGGATACGCAGTATTTT
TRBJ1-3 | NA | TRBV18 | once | CASSPSKAGVNTIYF | TGTGCCAGCTCACCATCGAAGGCCGGGGTAAACACCATATATTTT
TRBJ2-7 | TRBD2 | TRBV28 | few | CASSWASGGYSYEQYF | TGTGCCAGCAGTTGGGCGAGCGGGGGGTATTCCTACGAGCAGTACTTC
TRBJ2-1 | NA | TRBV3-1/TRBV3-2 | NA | CASSQDYNTYNEQFF | TGTGCCAGCAGCCAGGACTACAATACCTACAATGAGCAGTTCTTC
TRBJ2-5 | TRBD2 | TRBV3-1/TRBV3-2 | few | CASSQGPGLAGEETQYF | TGTGCCAGCAGCCAAGGCCCGGGACTAGCGGGGGAAGAGACCCAGTACTTC
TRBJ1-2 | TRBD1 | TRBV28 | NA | CASSPHGQGIYGYTF | TGTGCCAGCAGTCCCCACGGACAGGGGATCTATGGCTACACCTTC
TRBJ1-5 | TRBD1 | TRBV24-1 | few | CATSDPIQGGDNQPQHF | TGTGCCACCAGTGATCCGATACAGGGGGGTGACAATCAGCCCCAGCATTTT
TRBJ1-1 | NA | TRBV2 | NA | CASVEAPEAFF | TGTGCCAGCGTGGAGGCACCTGAAGCTTTCTTT
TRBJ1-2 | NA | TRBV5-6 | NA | CASSSGLQGYGYTF | TGTGCCAGCAGCTCGGGACTCCAGGGCTATGGCTACACCTTC
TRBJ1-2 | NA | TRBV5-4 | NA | CASTTTGGSYGYTF | TGTGCCAGCACCACCACGGGGGGGAGCTATGGCTACACCTTC
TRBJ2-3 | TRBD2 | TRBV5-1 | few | CASSLLAGAGDTQYF | TGCGCCAGCAGCTTACTAGCGGGGGCCGGGGATACGCAGTATTTT
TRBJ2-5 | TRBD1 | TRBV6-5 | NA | CASRPRTGPQETQYF | TGTGCCAGCAGGCCGCGGACAGGTCCTCAAGAGACCCAGTACTTC
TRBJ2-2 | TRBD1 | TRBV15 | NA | CATSRPGTGNTGELFF | TGTGCCACCAGCAGGCCCGGGACAGGGAACACCGGGGAGCTGTTTTTT
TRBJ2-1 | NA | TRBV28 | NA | CASSPYRAHNEQFF | TGTGCCAGCAGTCCCTACAGGGCTCACAATGAGCAGTTCTTC
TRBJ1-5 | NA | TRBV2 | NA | CASSALDSPYSNQPQHF | TGTGCCAGCAGTGCCCTGGACTCACCTTATAGCAATCAGCCCCAGCATTTT